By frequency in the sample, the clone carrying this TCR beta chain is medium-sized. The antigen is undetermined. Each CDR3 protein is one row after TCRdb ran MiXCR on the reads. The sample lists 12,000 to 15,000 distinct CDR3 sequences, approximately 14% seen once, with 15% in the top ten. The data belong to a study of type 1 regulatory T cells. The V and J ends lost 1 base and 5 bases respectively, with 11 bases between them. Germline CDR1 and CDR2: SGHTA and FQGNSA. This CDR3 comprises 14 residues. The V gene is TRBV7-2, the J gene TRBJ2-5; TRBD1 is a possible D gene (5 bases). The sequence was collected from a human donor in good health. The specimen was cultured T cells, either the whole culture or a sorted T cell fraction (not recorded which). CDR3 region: CASSLVGAGETQYF. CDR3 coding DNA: TGTGCCAGCAGCTTAGTAGGGGCTGGGGAGACCCAGTACTTC.